These 18 T cell receptor beta chains originate from one sample sequenced in a study of cytomegalovirus exposure and HLA in healthy donors (dated by TCRdb to the late 2010s). The library was obtained by the immunoSEQ multiplex PCR assay. The multiplex PCR relied on a mix of 60 forward primers for TCR Vbeta segments and 13 reverse primers for TCR Jbeta segments. The immuneACCESS repertoire file appears here via TCRdb, limited to in-frame rearrangements. These files lack a portion of the clones; in checked studies, under half of the deficit traces to unresolved V genes, and the cause of the others is not known. Recorded for this sample are roughly 160,000 clones; approximately 85% of them occurred a single time. Approximately 9.4% of the sample rests with the top ten. The sequenced sample was PBMCs. The receptors were gathered from a man aged 18 to 30 in good health and CMV-seropositive.

This chain connects TRBV27 to TRBJ1-1; perhaps TRBD1 as D (5 bases). The CDR3 has 13 amino acids. V lost 2 bases and J lost 5, with 9 bases in between. Germline-derived CDR1 and CDR2 are MNHEY and SMNVEV (reference sequence). CDR3 DNA sequence: TGTGCCAGCAGTTTACCAGGGAGGACTGAAGCTTTCTTT. This codes for CASSLPGRTEAFF.

This sequence joins TRBV19 and TRBJ1-2; 7 bases map to TRBD1. V was clipped by 6 bases and J by 8 bases; unmatched bases: 9. Per the germline V gene, CDR1 is LNHDA and CDR2 is SQIVND (reference sequence). There are 13 residues in the CDR3. This CDR3 reads CASSIDRAGGYTF. The CDR3 DNA reads TGTGCCAGTAGCATCGACAGGGCAGGGGGCTACACCTTC. Full variable domain (outside the CDR3, taken from reference TRBV19 and TRBJ1-2): DGGITQSPKYLFRKEGQNVTLSCEQNLNHDAMYWYRQDPGQGLRLIYYSQIVNDFQKGDIAEGYSVSREKKESFPLTVTSAQKNPTAFYLCASSIDRAGGYTFGSGTRLTVV.

The V call is TRBV14, the J call TRBJ2-5; 11 bases fit TRBD2. CDR3 length: 15 residues. Germline V gives CDR1 SGHDN, CDR2 FVKESK. The junction had 3 bases not matched to a gene; V was cut back by 3 bases and J by 3 bases. The CDR3 spells CASSHLSGGEETQYF. DNA of the CDR3: TGTGCCAGCAGCCATCTTAGCGGGGGGGAAGAGACCCAGTACTTC.

This sequence joins TRBV5-1 and TRBJ2-5, with 8 bases matching TRBD1. The trim removed 7 bases at V and 3 bases at J, leaving 8 bases unmatched. The CDR3 extends over 14 amino acids. The germline V gene encodes CDR1 SGHRS and CDR2 YFSETQ. CDR3 nucleotide sequence: TGCGCCAGCGCTCTGATGACAGGGGAAGAGACCCAGTACTTC. Translation: CASALMTGEETQYF.

The gene calls are TRBV19 and TRBJ1-5, with 7 bases fitting TRBD1. Germline V gene lookup returns CDR1 LNHDA and CDR2 SQIVND (reference sequence). Trimming took 6 bases from V and 3 from J; bases not matched to a gene: 8. This CDR3 is built from 15 residues. CDR3 amino acids: CASRSGTEPNQPQHF. The CDR3 DNA follows: TGTGCCAGTAGGTCCGGGACAGAGCCCAATCAGCCCCAGCATTTT.

The rearrangement uses TRBV4-3 and TRBJ2-3; 11 nucleotides align to TRBD2. Unmatched junction bases numbered 7, after V lost 2 bases and J lost 3 bases. Germline V CDR1 and CDR2: LGHNA, YSLEER. The CDR3 contains 17 residues. For the CDR3, the DNA is TGCGCCAGCAGCCAAAACCGACTAGCGGGGTTAACAGATACGCAGTATTTT. Translation gives CASSQNRLAGLTDTQYF.

This chain links TRBV6-5 with TRBJ2-3, with 10 bases identical to TRBD2. V trimming: 5 bases; J trimming: 3 bases; junction bases outside the gene matches: 5. The CDR3 sequence is 15 residues long. Per the germline V gene, CDR1 is MNHEY and CDR2 is SVGAGI. The CDR3 loop is CASSRVSGGTDTQYF. CDR3 bases: TGTGCCAGCAGTCGAGTTAGCGGGGGGACAGATACGCAGTATTTT.

The rearrangement links TRBV2 to TRBJ2-4; tentative D call: TRBD1 (5 bases). V lost 2 bases to trimming and J lost 5 bases, with 10 bases between them. Germline values: CDR1 SNHLY, CDR2 FYNNEI. The CDR3 is 14 amino acids. The CDR3 loop reads CASSETRAQNIQYF. CDR3 coding DNA: TGTGCCAGCAGTGAAACCAGGGCGCAAAACATTCAGTACTTC. Full variable domain (missing parts from reference TRBV2 and TRBJ2-4): EPEVTQTPSHQVTQMGQEVILRCVPISNHLYFYWYRQILGQKVEFLVSFYNNEISEKSEIFDDQFSVERPDGSNFTLKIRSTKLEDSAMYFCASSETRAQNIQYFGAGTRLSVL.

V usage is TRBV5-4 and J usage is TRBJ1-2, with D tentatively TRBD1 (5 bases). This CDR3 is 15 amino acids long. V lost 4 bases and J lost 2, with 15 bases in between. Per germline, CDR1 SGHNT and CDR2 YYREEE (reference sequence). As DNA, the CDR3 is TGTGCCAGCAGCGGGGGGGTTATTCGGAACTATGGCTACACCTTC. Translating gives CASSGGVIRNYGYTF.

The V and J genes are TRBV30 and TRBJ1-2; 9 bases are shared with TRBD1. The V segment lost 6 bases and the J segment 2 bases; nucleotides outside the gene matches: 4. This CDR3 region has 13 residues. Germline V CDR1 and CDR2: GTSNPN, SVGIG (reference sequence). CDR3 in DNA: TGTGCCTGCCACAGGGGGCTCAACTATGGCTACACCTTC. This gives the protein CACHRGLNYGYTF.

The V call is TRBV2, the J call TRBJ2-1; the match to TRBD2 covers 11 bases. The CDR3 totals 15 residues. The ends lost 5 bases at V and 7 bases at J; junction bases unmatched: 7. Germline V lookup: CDR1 SNHLY, CDR2 FYNNEI. CDR3 in DNA: TGTGCCAGCAGTAGATCCACTAGCGGGGGAAATGAGCAGTTCTTC. Encoded protein: CASSRSTSGGNEQFF. Full variable domain (rest looked up from reference TRBV2 and TRBJ2-1): EPEVTQTPSHQVTQMGQEVILRCVPISNHLYFYWYRQILGQKVEFLVSFYNNEISEKSEIFDDQFSVERPDGSNFTLKIRSTKLEDSAMYFCASSRSTSGGNEQFFGPGTRLTVL.

The chain joins TRBV18 to TRBJ1-2, with TRBD1 matching over 8 bases. This CDR3 is built from 14 residues. CDR1 KGHSH and CDR2 LQKENI come from the germline V gene. J lost 10 bases, V lost 0 bases, and 7 bases had no gene match. The CDR3, as DNA: TGTGCCAGCTCACCACCGGCGATACAGGGGGTCTACACCTTC. It codes for CASSPPAIQGVYTF.

The J gene is TRBJ1-3, the V gene TRBV10-3; D unresolved. CDR1 is ENHRY and CDR2 is SYGVKD in the germline V gene. This CDR3 region has 15 residues. V lost 0 bases to trimming and J lost 4 bases, with 10 bases between them. CDR3 in DNA: TGTGCCATCAGTGAGTCTCCGGGAGCCGGAAACACCATATATTTT. The encoded protein is CAISESPGAGNTIYF.

This chain uses TRBV4-3 with TRBJ1-5, with a tentative D call TRBD1 (5 bases). This CDR3 is 15 amino acids long. Trimming removed 9 bases at V and 5 bases at J, with 20 bases between. The germline gives CDR1 LGHNA, CDR2 YSLEER. The CDR3 DNA follows: TGCGCCAGACCTATAACAGGCGACGACTATCAGCCCCAGCATTTT. This codes for CARPITGDDYQPQHF.

The chain carries TRBV6-5 and TRBJ2-3; tentative D call: TRBD2 (6 bases). The CDR3 loop spans 14 amino acids. Germline loops: CDR1 MNHEY, CDR2 SVGAGI. The V end was cut by 5 bases, the J end by 6 bases, with 15 bases between. CDR3 amino acids: CASSRGALYDTQYF. The CDR3 coding sequence is TGTGCCAGCAGTCGCGGGGCCCTTTACGATACGCAGTATTTT.

This clone was recorded once. J is TRBJ1-5 and V is TRBV7-9, with D uncertain. CDR3 length equals 16 residues. V shed 2 bases and J shed 2 bases, with 13 bases lying between them. Per the germline V gene, CDR1 is SEHNR and CDR2 is FQNEAQ (reference sequence). CDR3 in DNA: TGTGCCAGCAGCTTAAATGCCGGCGCGGGCAATCAGCCCCAGCATTTT. It yields the protein CASSLNAGAGNQPQHF.

J is TRBJ2-3 and V is TRBV5-1; 7 nucleotides align to TRBD2. Germline lookup yields CDR1 SGHRS and CDR2 YFSETQ. This CDR3 comprises 15 residues. J was trimmed by 2 bases and V by 0 bases; bases with no gene match: 3. This chain's CDR3 is CASSLDRGDTDTQYF. DNA for the CDR3: TGCGCCAGCAGCTTGGATCGGGGGGACACAGATACGCAGTATTTT.

This clone has more than one count but fewer than ten. The chain recombines TRBV27 with TRBJ1-2; D not certain. The CDR3 has 14 residues. CDR1 and CDR2 (germline): MNHEY, SMNVEV (reference sequence). The V gene lost 1 base and the J gene lost 3 bases, with 9 bases spanning the gap. The CDR3, as DNA: TGTGCCAGCAGTTTATTTGGGCGGGACTATGGCTACACCTTC. Amino acid sequence: CASSLFGRDYGYTF.